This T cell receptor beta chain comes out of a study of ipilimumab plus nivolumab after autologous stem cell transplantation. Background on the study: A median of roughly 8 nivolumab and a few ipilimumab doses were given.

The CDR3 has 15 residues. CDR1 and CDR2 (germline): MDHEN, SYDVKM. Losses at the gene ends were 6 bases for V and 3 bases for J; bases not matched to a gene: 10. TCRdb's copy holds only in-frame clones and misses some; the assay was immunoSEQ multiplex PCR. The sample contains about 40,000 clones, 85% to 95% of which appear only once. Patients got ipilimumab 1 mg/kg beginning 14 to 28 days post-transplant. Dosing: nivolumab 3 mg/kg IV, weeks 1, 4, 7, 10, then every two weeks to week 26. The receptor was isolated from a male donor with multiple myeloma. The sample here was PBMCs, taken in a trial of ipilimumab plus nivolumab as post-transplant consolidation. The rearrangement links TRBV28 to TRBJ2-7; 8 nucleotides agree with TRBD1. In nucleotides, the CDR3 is TGTGCCAGCAGAACCTCACAGGGGGTTGGCTACGAGCAGTACTTC. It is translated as CASRTSQGVGYEQYF. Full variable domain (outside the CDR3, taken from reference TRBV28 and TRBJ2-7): DVKVTQSSRYLVKRTGEKVFLECVQDMDHENMFWYRQDPGLGLRLIYFSYDVKMKEKGDIPEGYSVSREKKERFSLILESASTNQTSMYLCASRTSQGVGYEQYFGPGTRLTVT.